Each of the 19 T cell receptor beta chains below was sequenced from the same sample in a study of Graves' ophthalmopathy and Graves' hyperthyroidism. Amplification of the TCR beta CDR3 regions used RNA transcripts (as template). RT-PCR with HTBI primers came first, then second-round multiplex PCR. TCRdb analysed the multiplex PCR reads with MiXCR anew, one entry per CDR3 protein. The table has 580,000 or so distinct CDR3 sequences, just under 40% seen once; the top ten hold roughly 4%. The sequenced material came from peripheral blood or thyroid tissue (not recorded which). The receptors originated from an adult man with Graves' hyperthyroidism.

This clonotype was picked up many times. The chain uses TRBV9 and TRBJ2-2, with D possibly being TRBD1 (6 bases). Trimming removed 4 bases at V and 0 bases at J, with 16 bases between. Germline-derived CDR1 and CDR2 are SGDLS and YYNGEE. This CDR3 contains 17 residues. The CDR3 spells CASSPSTGFSNTGELFF. In nucleotides, the CDR3 is TGTGCCAGCAGCCCCTCCACAGGGTTTTCGAACACCGGGGAGCTGTTTTTT.

About this clonotype itself: Without the conserved terminal phenylalanine or tryptophan, this CDR3 likely stems from a read error. J is TRBJ1-2 and V is TRBV7-8; D is unresolved. In germline, CDR1 is SGHVS, CDR2 FQNEAQ. This CDR3 has 14 amino acids. Trimming stripped 4 bases from V and 0 bases from J, with 9 bases between. In nucleotides, the CDR3 is TGTGCCAGCAGCTGCAGACGGACTAACTATGGCTACACCTCC. Translated: CASSCRRTNYGYTS.

In the case of this clonotype: With a much larger clone just one base away, this may be a read error. The chain employs TRBV6-5 and TRBJ2-7; D is ambiguous. Per germline, CDR1 MNHEY and CDR2 SVGAGI. The CDR3 runs 16 residues. The CDR3 reads CAISPRWQILGNEQYF. In DNA form, the CDR3 reads TGTGCCATCAGTCCCCGGTGGCAGATCCTCGGCAACGAGCAGTACTTC.

This clonotype was recorded many times. The chain joins TRBV2 to TRBJ1-5; 8 nucleotides agree with TRBD1. V gave up 7 bases and J gave up 2 bases; unmatched junction bases: 4. The CDR3 loop spans 14 amino acids. Germline CDR1 reads SNHLY; CDR2 reads FYNNEI. DNA for the CDR3: TGTGCCAGCAAATCGGGACAGGGCAATCAGCCCCAGCATTTT. Translated: CASKSGQGNQPQHF.

The rearrangement joins TRBV29-1 to TRBJ1-2; 8 nucleotides agree with TRBD1. Looked up from germline, CDR1 is SQVTM and CDR2 is ANQGSEA. The CDR3 is made up of 12 amino acids. The chain's CDR3 is CSLDRDGLRYTF. The CDR3, as DNA: TGCAGTTTGGACAGGGACGGGCTCCGCTACACCTTC.

The rearrangement joins TRBV29-1 to TRBJ2-5, with D unresolved. Germline loops: CDR1 SQVTM, CDR2 ANQGSEA. The CDR3 spans 13 residues. The ends were cut back, 4 bases at V and 9 bases at J, with 18 bases in the middle. In nucleotides, the CDR3 is TGCAGCGTTGGTTCAGGAATCAATCAGCCCCAGTACTTC. It codes for CSVGSGINQPQYF.

The genes are TRBV27 and TRBJ1-1; tentative D call: TRBD1 (5 bases). Germline loops: CDR1 MNHEY, CDR2 SMNVEV (reference sequence). With 5 bases removed from V and 4 bases from J, the gap between germline ends came to 14 bases. This CDR3 comprises 14 residues. Here the CDR3 reads CASSPTQRGTEAFF. The CDR3 nucleotides are TGTGCCAGCAGTCCGACCCAAAGGGGCACTGAAGCTTTCTTT.

This chain connects TRBV2 to TRBJ1-4; 8 positions agree with TRBD1. Germline values: CDR1 SNHLY, CDR2 FYNNEI. The J segment lost 4 bases and the V segment lost 6 bases, leaving 7 bases of the junction unmatched. The CDR3 runs to 15 residues. Here the CDR3 reads CASRRTGGGNEKLFF. The CDR3 DNA follows: TGTGCCAGCAGAAGAACAGGGGGTGGTAATGAAAAACTGTTTTTT.

On this clonotype itself: The junction and the germline gene differ at one end; a read error may be behind it. This chain uses TRBV7-2 with TRBJ1-2; D not certain. The germline gives CDR1 SGHTA, CDR2 FQGNSA. The CDR3 runs to 13 residues. The DNA of the CDR3 is TGTGCCAGCAGCTTAGAGTATAACTATAGCTACACCTTC. It encodes CASSLEYNYSYTF.

As regards this clonotype: A much larger clone sits a single nucleotide away, making a read error possible. The chain has TRBV19 and TRBJ2-2; D is uncertain. V was shortened by 10 bases and J by 6 bases, with 18 bases between the two germline ends. The CDR3 loop spans 14 amino acids. The germline gives CDR1 LNHDA, CDR2 SQIVND (reference sequence). Written as DNA, the CDR3 is TGTGCCAATACCTTCGAGCCGATCCCCGGGGAGCTGTTTTTT. It specifies CANTFEPIPGELFF.

The CDR3 DNA follows: TGTGCCAGCAGTACTCCTCGGGGCACTGCGAAGGAAGGCGAGCAGTACTTC. Amino acid sequence: CASSTPRGTAKEGEQYF. V usage is TRBV2 and J usage is TRBJ2-7; either TRBD1 or TRBD2 may supply D (5 bases each). The V end was cut by 5 bases, the J end by 6 bases, with 26 bases between. The CDR3 covers 17 residues. CDR1 is SNHLY and CDR2 is FYNNEI in the germline V gene.

This clonotype has a count of ten or more. The chain carries TRBV20-1 and TRBJ1-5, with 8 bases fitting TRBD1. Unmatched junction bases numbered 3, after V lost 4 bases and J lost 1 base. This CDR3 has 14 residues. Germline CDR1 and CDR2: DFQATT and SNEGSKA (reference sequence). CDR3 sequence reads: CSAMWTGSNQPQHF. The CDR3 region has the DNA TGCAGTGCTATGTGGACAGGGAGCAATCAGCCCCAGCATTTT.

There are many counts of this clonotype. This chain connects TRBV29-1 to TRBJ2-5, with D possibly being TRBD2 (6 bases). Germline-derived CDR1 and CDR2 are SQVTM and ANQGSEA. This CDR3 has 12 residues. V was trimmed by 5 bases and J by 4 bases, leaving 11 bases between them. DNA of the CDR3: TGCAGCGTTCAGGAGGGTCGAGAGACCCAGTACTTC. It specifies CSVQEGRETQYF.

This clonotype was detected once. The rearrangement joins TRBV24-1 to TRBJ1-4; D unresolved. Between the trimmed V and J ends, which lost 3 bases and 6 bases, there was a span of 7 bases. The CDR3 covers 13 residues. The germline gives CDR1 KGHDR, CDR2 SFDVKD. CDR3 nucleotides: TGTGCCACCAGTGATCTGGCCCATGAAAAACTGTTTTTT. Its translation: CATSDLAHEKLFF.

The chain has TRBV7-9 and TRBJ2-2; D possibly corresponds to TRBD2 (6 bases). CDR3 size: 14 residues. Deletions cut 5 bases from V and 8 bases from J, with 15 bases between. CDR1 is SEHNR, CDR2 FQNEAQ, per germline (reference sequence). CDR3: CASSLVDGTGELFF. The CDR3 DNA reads TGTGCCAGCAGCCTCGTTGACGGGACTGGGGAGCTGTTTTTT. Filled out from reference TRBV7-9 and TRBJ2-2, the complete variable domain reads DTGVSQNPRHKITKRGQNVTFRCDPISEHNRLYWYRQTLGQGPEFLTYFQNEAQLEKSRLLSDRFSAERPKGSFSTLEIQRTEQGDSAMYLCASSLVDGTGELFFGEGSRLTVL.

The chain employs TRBV24-1 and TRBJ2-7; D is undetermined. The DNA end is a closer match to TRBJ2-1, so the J assignment may be wrong. CDR1 is KGHDR and CDR2 is SFDVKD in the germline V gene. There are 14 residues in the CDR3. The CDR3 region is CATSGGQYYNEQFF. The CDR3 DNA follows: TGTGCCACCAGTGGCGGCCAGTACTACAATGAGCAGTTCTTC.

In its sample, this clonotype was seen many times. V usage is TRBV25-1 and J usage is TRBJ1-5; a possible D gene is TRBD1 (6 bases). The CDR3 loop spans 15 amino acids. Germline CDR1 MGHDK, CDR2 SYGVNS. Trimming removed 3 bases from V and 7 bases from J, with 16 bases in between. The CDR3 protein is CASSDLGGQGQPQHF. The CDR3 nucleotides are TGTGCCAGCAGTGATTTAGGGGGTCAGGGGCAGCCCCAGCATTTT.

V and J are TRBV2 and TRBJ1-5, with TRBD1 as a possible D gene (6 bases). The CDR3 has 15 amino acids. V lost 4 bases to trimming and J lost 12 bases, with 22 bases between them. Germline CDR1 is SNHLY and CDR2 is FYNNEI. DNA of the CDR3: TGTGCCAGCAGTGGGGATTTGGACAGCTCGAGGCTCCAGCATTTT. Translating it yields CASSGDLDSSRLQHF.

This clonotype was detected only a few times. The CDR3 nucleotides are TGCGCCAGCGGCCGAGGACAGGGGATGAATGGCTACACCTTC. Translation gives CASGRGQGMNGYTF. The chain couples TRBV5-1 to TRBJ1-2; 9 bases match TRBD1. In germline, CDR1 is SGHRS, CDR2 YFSETQ. Germline trimming cut 7 bases from V and 6 bases from J; bases unmatched to any gene: 10. CDR3 length: 14 residues.